This record concerns one T cell receptor beta chain sequence. No antigen is known for it. Profiling relied on immunoSEQ multiplex PCR, and the TCRdb table lists in-frame clones only, not all of them. Among some 58,000 clones, around four fifths were seen once, and the ten largest hold 3.7%. Blood draws occurred at baseline, cycle 4 day 1, and cycle 7 day 1. V lost 5 bases and J lost 0, with 8 bases in between. CDR1 is SGHVS, CDR2 FQNEAQ, per germline. The CDR3 runs to 14 residues. These data are taken from a study of OX40 agonist ivuxolimab in advanced cancers. Across the study: Aged roughly 23 to 85 with a mean of roughly 63 years, they were 75% to 85% male. Study-level findings and limits: Expanded clones belonging to CD8+ T cells outnumbered, on average, those of CD4+. A proportion of nonresponders additionally exhibited low normalized T-cell clonal expansion.

The sample consisted of CD4+ or CD8+ T cells sorted from blood, taken in a trial of the OX40 agonist ivuxolimab. The chain combines TRBV7-8 with TRBJ2-1; TRBD1 might be the D (5 bases). The TCR originated in an adult with an advanced solid tumor such as melanoma, head and neck, liver or kidney cancer. The CDR3 sequence is CASSRQLSYNEQFF. CDR3 nucleotide sequence: TGTGCCAGCAGCCGACAGCTCTCCTACAATGAGCAGTTCTTC.